Reported below is one T cell receptor (beta chain). Germline V gene lookup returns CDR1 SGHNT and CDR2 YENEEA. V shed 4 bases and J shed 7 bases, with 16 bases lying between them. The length of the CDR3 is 15 residues. The sample is drawn from a study of OX40 agonist ivuxolimab in advanced cancers. Data came from immunoSEQ multiplex PCR; TCRdb stores just in-frame clones and leaves some out. The repertoire has about 70,000 clones, approximately 86% of them found once; the top ten carry approximately 2.6%. This sequence was found in an adult with an advanced solid tumor such as melanoma, head and neck, liver or kidney cancer. This specimen was CD4+ or CD8+ T cells sorted from blood, taken in a trial of the OX40 agonist ivuxolimab. The chain recombines TRBV11-3 with TRBJ2-2; the D gene could be TRBD1 or TRBD2 (6 bases each). The CDR3 DNA reads as TGTGCCAGCAGCTCCGGTAGGGGGGCAGGCGGGGAGCTGTTTTTT. Encoded protein: CASSSGRGAGGELFF.